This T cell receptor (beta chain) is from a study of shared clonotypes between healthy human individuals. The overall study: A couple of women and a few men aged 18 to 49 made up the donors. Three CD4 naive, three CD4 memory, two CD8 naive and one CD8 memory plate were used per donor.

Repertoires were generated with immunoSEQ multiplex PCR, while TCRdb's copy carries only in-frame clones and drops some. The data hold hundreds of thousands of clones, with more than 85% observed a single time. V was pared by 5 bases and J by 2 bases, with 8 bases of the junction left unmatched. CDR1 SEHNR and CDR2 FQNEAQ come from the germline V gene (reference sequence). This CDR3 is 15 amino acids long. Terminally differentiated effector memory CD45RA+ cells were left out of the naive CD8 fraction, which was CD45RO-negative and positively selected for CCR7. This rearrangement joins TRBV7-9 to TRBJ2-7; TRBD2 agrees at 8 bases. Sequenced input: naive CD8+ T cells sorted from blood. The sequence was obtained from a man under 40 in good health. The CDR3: CASSGQAGAPYEQYF. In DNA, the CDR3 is TGTGCCAGCAGCGGTCAAGCGGGAGCTCCCTACGAGCAGTACTTC.